The clone carrying this T cell receptor (beta chain) was observed a handful of times. Its antigen is undetermined. Compared with germline, one end of the junction differs, possibly owing to a read error. CDR1 is SGHAT and CDR2 is FQNNGV in the germline V gene. The CDR3 totals 17 residues. These data originate in a study of CD8 T cells in Susac syndrome. Study-wide results and limits: That the number of individuals in its TCR sequencing and HLA analysis was relatively small was acknowledged by the study.

Sequencing of TCR beta was performed on blood CD8+ T cells and on blood CD4+ T cells. The RNA input was roughly 0.45 to 1 ug, and it was reverse transcribed with random hexamers. Each CDR3 protein is one row after TCRdb ran MiXCR on the immunoSEQ multiplex PCR reads. The sample includes about 290,000 distinct CDR3 sequences, 75% to 85% seen only once; the top ten take about 0.22%. What was sequenced was CD8+ T cells from PBMCs. This clonotype was sampled from a human donor with multiple sclerosis. V usage is TRBV11-2 and J usage is TRBJ2-7, with 8 bases aligning to TRBD1. This chain's CDR3 is CASSLGTGGSLSYDQYF. As DNA, the CDR3 is TGTGCCAGCAGCTTAGGCACAGGGGGGAGCTTGTCCTACGATCAGTACTTC.